The 8 T cell receptor beta chains reported below all come from one sample, sequenced in a study of blood T cell repertoires in COVID-19. Here immunoSEQ multiplex PCR was the method, and the copy in TCRdb shows in-frame clones only, minus some. The sample includes about 240,000 clones, 82% of them seen just once. The sequencing input was peripheral blood. The origin of the receptors is a woman aged 60 to 75 with active or convalescent COVID-19.

This chain links TRBV19 with TRBJ2-3; 7 nucleotides line up with TRBD2. The CDR3 length is 14 residues. Looked up from germline, CDR1 is LNHDA and CDR2 is SQIVND (reference sequence). V lost 5 bases, J lost 5 bases, and 7 bases stayed unmatched. CDR3 region: CASSQRTSGDTQYF. CDR3 coding DNA: TGTGCCAGTAGTCAACGGACTAGTGGAGATACGCAGTATTTT.

The J gene is TRBJ2-7, the V gene TRBV23-1; D ambiguous. TRBV23-1 counts as an open reading frame of uncertain function. V was shortened by 0 bases and J by 7 bases, with 13 bases between the two germline ends. The CDR3 totals 14 residues. The CDR3 spells CASSQSPKWQEQYF. As DNA, the CDR3 is TGCGCCAGCAGTCAATCGCCAAAATGGCAGGAGCAGTACTTC.

This chain joins TRBV30 and TRBJ1-6; 10 bases match TRBD1. Germline values: CDR1 GTSNPN, CDR2 SVGIG (reference sequence). Trimming at V came to 3 bases and at J to 7 bases, leaving 9 bases not matched to a gene. This CDR3 contains 16 residues. CDR3 in DNA: TGTGCCTGGAGGCAGGACCGGGACAGGGGAAATTCACCCCTCCACTTT. Protein sequence: CAWRQDRDRGNSPLHF.

Only a few counts were recorded for this clone. The chain recombines TRBV6-1 with TRBJ1-1; no clear D. Germline V gene sequence: CDR1 MNHNS, CDR2 SASEGT. The CDR3 is 13 residues long. Trimming cost V 3 bases and J 1 base, with 6 bases left between them. The CDR3 DNA reads as TGTGCCAGCAGTGATCGGTGGAACACTGAAGCTTTCTTT. It codes for CASSDRWNTEAFF.

The count of this clone is one. The J gene is TRBJ1-2, the V gene TRBV7-2, with D maybe TRBD1 (5 bases). Trimming shortened V by 6 bases and J by 8 bases, and 13 bases separated the two germline ends. The V gene's germline CDR1 is SGHTA and CDR2 FQGNSA. The CDR3 is 12 residues long. CDR3 protein: CASSSGSGGYTF. In DNA, the CDR3 is TGTGCCAGCAGTTCAGGGTCCGGGGGCTACACCTTC.

The chain is built from TRBV4-1 and TRBJ2-2; perhaps TRBD1 as D (5 bases). The CDR3 contains 15 residues. Germline CDR1 MGHRA, CDR2 YSYEKL. V was trimmed by 1 base and J by 4 bases, leaving 10 bases between them. CDR3 sequence reads: CASSQAPGSTGELFF. The CDR3 nucleotides read TGCGCCAGCAGCCAAGCCCCAGGGTCCACCGGGGAGCTGTTTTTT.

The chain couples TRBV7-2 to TRBJ1-2; 7 bases are a match to TRBD1. This CDR3 region has 15 residues. V lost 0 bases to trimming and J lost 1 base; unmatched junction nucleotides: 2. In germline, CDR1 is SGHTA, CDR2 FQGNSA. DNA of the CDR3: TGTGCCAGCAGCTTAGCGAGGGGGCTTAACTATGGCTACACCTTC. Translating gives CASSLARGLNYGYTF. The variable domain in full, with the rest retrieved from reference TRBV7-2 and TRBJ1-2, is GAGVSQSPSNKVTEKGKDVELRCDPISGHTALYWYRQSLGQGLEFLIYFQGNSAPDKSGLPSDRFSAERTGGSVSTLTIQRTQQEDSAVYLCASSLARGLNYGYTFGSGTRLTVV.

The chain uses TRBV5-8 and TRBJ1-4, with D unclear. CDR1 is SGHTS, CDR2 YDEGEE, per germline. This CDR3 spans 16 amino acids. Trimming took 0 bases from V and 0 from J, leaving 9 bases between them. CDR3 nucleotide sequence: TGTGCCAGCAGCTTGGGTGCGGCTTCAACTAATGAAAAACTGTTTTTT. It yields the protein CASSLGAASTNEKLFF.